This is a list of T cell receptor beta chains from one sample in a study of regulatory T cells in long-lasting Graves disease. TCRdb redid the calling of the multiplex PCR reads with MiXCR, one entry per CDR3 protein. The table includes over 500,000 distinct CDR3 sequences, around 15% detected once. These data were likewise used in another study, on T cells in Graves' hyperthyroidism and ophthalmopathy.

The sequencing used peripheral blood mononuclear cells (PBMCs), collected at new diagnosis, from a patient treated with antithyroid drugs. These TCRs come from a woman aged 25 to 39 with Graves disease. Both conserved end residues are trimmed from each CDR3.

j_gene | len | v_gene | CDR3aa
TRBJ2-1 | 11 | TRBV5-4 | ASSLGSVNEQF
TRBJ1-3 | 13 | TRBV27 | ASSLLSGAGNTIY
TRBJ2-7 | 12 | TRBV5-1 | ASSLTGLINEQY
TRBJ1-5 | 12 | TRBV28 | ASWGQGGGQPQH
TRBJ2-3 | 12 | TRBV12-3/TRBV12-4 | AIRSTRSGDTQY
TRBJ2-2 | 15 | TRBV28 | ASSFFGREGNTGELF
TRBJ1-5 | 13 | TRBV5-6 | ASSQDRGVGQPQH
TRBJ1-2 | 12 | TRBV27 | ASSSQGFDYGYT
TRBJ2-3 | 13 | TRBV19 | ASSIDRGGTDTQY
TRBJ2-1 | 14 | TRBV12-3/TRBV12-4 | ASRTSTWGLNNEQF
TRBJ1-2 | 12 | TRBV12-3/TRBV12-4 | ASEYSGVSRGYT
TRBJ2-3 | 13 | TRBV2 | ASIQLNPSTDTQY
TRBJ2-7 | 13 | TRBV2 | ASGGGNRGLYEQY
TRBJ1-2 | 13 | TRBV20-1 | SARESGVANYGYT
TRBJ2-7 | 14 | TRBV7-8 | ASSLAGDRSDYEQY
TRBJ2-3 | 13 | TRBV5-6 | ASRGGRRYTDTQY
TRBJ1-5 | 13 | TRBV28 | ASSLYREGNQPQH
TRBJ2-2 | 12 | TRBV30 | AWDGTMNTGELF
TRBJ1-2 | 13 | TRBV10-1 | ASSVAPTGAVGYT
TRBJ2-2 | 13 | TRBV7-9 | ASSFQRSYTGELF
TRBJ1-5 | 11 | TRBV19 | ASRGGQGEPQH
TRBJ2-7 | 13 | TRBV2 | ASSEDILWTYEQY
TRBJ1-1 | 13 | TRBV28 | ASSGWDPGNTEAF
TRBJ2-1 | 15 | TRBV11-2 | ASTRFSFGTSGNEQF
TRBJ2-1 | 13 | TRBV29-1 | SVGSPGPDYSEQF
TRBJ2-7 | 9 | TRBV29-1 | SVWAGHEQY
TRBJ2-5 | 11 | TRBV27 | ASGQREKETQY
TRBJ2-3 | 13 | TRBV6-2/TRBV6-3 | ASSYSPGPTDTQY
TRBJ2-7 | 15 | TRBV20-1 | SANGGGTSGSGGEQY
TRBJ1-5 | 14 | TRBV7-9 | ASSLGTGVRDQPQH
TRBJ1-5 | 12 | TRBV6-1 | ATPPLQGDQPQH
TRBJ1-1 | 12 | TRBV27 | ASSPGTGGTEAF
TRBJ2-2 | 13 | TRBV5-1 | ASSLGTSVTGELF
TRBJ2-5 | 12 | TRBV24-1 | ATRGMGLGETQY
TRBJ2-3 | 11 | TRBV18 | ASSPTDTDTQY
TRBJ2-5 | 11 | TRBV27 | ASSPGQGKTQY
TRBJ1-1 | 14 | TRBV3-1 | ASSPATGQMNTEAF
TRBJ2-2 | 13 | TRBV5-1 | ASSLALAATGELF
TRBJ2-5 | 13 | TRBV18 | ASSLGQGSGETQY
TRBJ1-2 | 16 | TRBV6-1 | ASRRLFIVGENNYGYT
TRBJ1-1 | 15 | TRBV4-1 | ASSQVFQGGMNTEAF
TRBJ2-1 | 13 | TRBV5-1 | ASNSGTQRYNEQF
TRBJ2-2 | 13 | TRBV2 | ASSSQGEITGELF
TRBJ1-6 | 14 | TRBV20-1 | SARTSGSSYNSPLH
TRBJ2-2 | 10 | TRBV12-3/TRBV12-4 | ASRVNTGELF
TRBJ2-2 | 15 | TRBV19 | ASTSGTGGPNTGELF
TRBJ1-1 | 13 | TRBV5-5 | ASNSSTGVNTEAF
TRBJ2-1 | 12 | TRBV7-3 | ASSSSRGGGEQF
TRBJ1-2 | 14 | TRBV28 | ASSFPVDRGPNGYT
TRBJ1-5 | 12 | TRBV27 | ASSFVGSNQPQH
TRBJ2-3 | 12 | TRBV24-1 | ATSGTPSTDTQY
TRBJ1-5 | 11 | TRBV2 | ASSLQGSEPQH
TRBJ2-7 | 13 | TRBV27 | ASSLSAGDSYEQY
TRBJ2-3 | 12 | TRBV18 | ASSPPAGLDTQY
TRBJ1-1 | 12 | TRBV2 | ASTRGEELAEAF